The entry that follows covers one TCR beta chain sequence. The antigen is not known. The data stem from a study of T cell repertoires in cytomegalovirus infection. Study-level information: Public TCR beta signatures marked donors with CMV infection and the matching HLA. Study observations and caveats: CMV-specific TCR beta clonotypes restricted by HLA-C were the ones dominating the ex vivo response. Cumulative frequency of public TCR beta families picked out carriers of CMV plus the relevant HLA.

The germline V gene has CDR1 MNHEY and CDR2 SMNVEV (reference sequence). J lost 4 bases, V lost 5 bases, and 4 bases had no gene match. This CDR3 is 15 amino acids long. TCRdb independently ran MiXCR on the reads; one entry per CDR3 protein. Counted here are approximately 140,000 distinct CDR3 sequences, 24% occurring once; the ten biggest clones make up 30% to 35%. The sequenced sample consisted of PBMCs, sequenced either directly or after in vitro stimulation (not recorded which). The chain links TRBV27 to TRBJ1-4, with 10 bases aligning to TRBD1. This TCR was sampled from a human donor in good health (CMV status not recorded). Some clones in this sample may be carry-over from other donors' samples. The CDR3 region is CASSRRDRGNEKLFF. Here the CDR3 DNA reads TGTGCCAGCAGTCGCCGGGACAGGGGTAATGAAAAACTGTTTTTT.